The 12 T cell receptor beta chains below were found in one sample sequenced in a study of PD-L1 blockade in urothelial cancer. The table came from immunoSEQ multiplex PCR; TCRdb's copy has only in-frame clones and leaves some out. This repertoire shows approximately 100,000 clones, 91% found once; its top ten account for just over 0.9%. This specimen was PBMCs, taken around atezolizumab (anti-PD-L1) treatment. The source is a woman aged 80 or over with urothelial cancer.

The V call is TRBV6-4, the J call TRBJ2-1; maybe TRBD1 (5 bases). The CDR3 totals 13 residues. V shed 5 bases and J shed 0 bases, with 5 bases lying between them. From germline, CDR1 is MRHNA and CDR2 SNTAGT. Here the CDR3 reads CASSRGSYNEQFF. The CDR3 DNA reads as TGTGCCAGCAGTAGGGGCTCCTACAATGAGCAGTTCTTC.

CDR3 loop: CASSAASGGDEKLFF. The CDR3 DNA is TGTGCCAGCAGTGCGGCGTCAGGGGGAGATGAAAAACTGTTTTTT. V is TRBV6-1 and J is TRBJ1-4, with TRBD1 identical over 7 bases. From germline, CDR1 is MNHNS and CDR2 SASEGT. The CDR3 has 15 residues. After removal of 4 bases from V and 6 bases from J, the junction contained 8 bases not matched to a gene.

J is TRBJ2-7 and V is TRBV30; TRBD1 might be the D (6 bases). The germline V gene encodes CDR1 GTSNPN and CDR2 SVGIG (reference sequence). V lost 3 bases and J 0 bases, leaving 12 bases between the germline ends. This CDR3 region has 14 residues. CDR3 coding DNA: TGTGCCTGGAGCCGCCCGGACAGCTCCTACGAGCAGTACTTC. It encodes CAWSRPDSSYEQYF.

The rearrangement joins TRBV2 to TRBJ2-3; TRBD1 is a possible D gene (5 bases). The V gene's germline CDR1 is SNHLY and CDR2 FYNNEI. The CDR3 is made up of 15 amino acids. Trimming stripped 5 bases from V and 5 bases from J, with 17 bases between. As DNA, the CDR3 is TGTGCCAGCAGTTCTCGCGCTTCAAGGGGAGATACGCAGTATTTT. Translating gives CASSSRASRGDTQYF.

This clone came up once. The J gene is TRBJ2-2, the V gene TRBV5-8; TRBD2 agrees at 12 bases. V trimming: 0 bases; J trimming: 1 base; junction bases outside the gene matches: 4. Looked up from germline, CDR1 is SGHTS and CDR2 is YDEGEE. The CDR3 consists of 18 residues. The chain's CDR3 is CASSLGLAGVVNTGELFF. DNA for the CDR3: TGTGCCAGCAGCTTGGGACTAGCGGGAGTGGTGAACACCGGGGAGCTGTTTTTT.

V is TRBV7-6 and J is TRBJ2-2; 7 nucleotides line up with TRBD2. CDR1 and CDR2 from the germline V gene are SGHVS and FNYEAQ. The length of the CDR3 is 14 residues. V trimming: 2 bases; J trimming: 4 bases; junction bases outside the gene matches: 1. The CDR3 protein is CASSLTGGTGELFF. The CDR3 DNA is TGTGCCAGCAGCTTAACGGGGGGCACCGGGGAGCTGTTTTTT.

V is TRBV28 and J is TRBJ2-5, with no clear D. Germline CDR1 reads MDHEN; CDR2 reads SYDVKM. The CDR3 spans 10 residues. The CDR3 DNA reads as TGTGGGGCAGGCAGAGAGACCCAGTACTTC. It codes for CGAGRETQYF.

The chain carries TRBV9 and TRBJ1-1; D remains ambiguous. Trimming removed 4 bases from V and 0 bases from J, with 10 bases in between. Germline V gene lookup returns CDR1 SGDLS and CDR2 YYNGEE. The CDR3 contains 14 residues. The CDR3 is CASSFTVMNTEAFF. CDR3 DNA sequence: TGTGCCAGCAGCTTCACAGTAATGAACACTGAAGCTTTCTTT. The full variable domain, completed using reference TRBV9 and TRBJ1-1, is DSGVTQTPKHLITATGQRVTLRCSPRSGDLSVYWYQQSLDQGLQFLIQYYNGEERAKGNILERFSAQQFPDLHSELNLSSLELGDSALYFCASSFTVMNTEAFFGQGTRLTVV.

CDR3 sequence: CASRMEGHERQPQHF. CDR3 nucleotide sequence: TGTGCCAGCAGGATGGAAGGCCACGAGCGTCAGCCCCAGCATTTT. The chain links TRBV28 to TRBJ1-5; D gene ambiguous. V shed 6 bases and J shed 6 bases, with 18 bases lying between them. CDR1 and CDR2 (germline): MDHEN, SYDVKM. The CDR3 has 15 amino acids.

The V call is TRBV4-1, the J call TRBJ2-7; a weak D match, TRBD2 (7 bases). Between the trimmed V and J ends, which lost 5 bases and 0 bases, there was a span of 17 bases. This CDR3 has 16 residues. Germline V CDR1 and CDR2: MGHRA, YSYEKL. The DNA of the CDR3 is TGCGCCAGCAGCTCCTCTCGCGGGGGCCTCTCCTACGAGCAGTACTTC. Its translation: CASSSSRGGLSYEQYF.

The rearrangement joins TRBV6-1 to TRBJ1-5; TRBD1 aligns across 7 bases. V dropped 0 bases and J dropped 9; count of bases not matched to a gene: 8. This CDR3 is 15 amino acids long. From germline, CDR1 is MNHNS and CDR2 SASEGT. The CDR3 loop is CASSEASAGGRPQHF. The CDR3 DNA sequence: TGTGCCAGCAGTGAAGCTAGCGCAGGGGGTCGGCCCCAGCATTTT.

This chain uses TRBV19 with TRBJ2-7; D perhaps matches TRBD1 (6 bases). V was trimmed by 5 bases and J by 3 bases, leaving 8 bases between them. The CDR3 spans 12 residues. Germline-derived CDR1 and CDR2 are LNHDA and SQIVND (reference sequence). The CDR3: CASSLTGYEQYF. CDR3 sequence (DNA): TGTGCCAGTAGTTTGACAGGCTACGAGCAGTACTTC.